The 10 T cell receptor beta chains listed next were all sequenced from one sample in a study of blood T cell repertoires in COVID-19. The table came from immunoSEQ multiplex PCR; TCRdb's copy has only in-frame clones and leaves some out. The sample consists of under 300,000 clones, 89% of them appearing once. The sequenced sample was peripheral blood. The receptors shown here come from a man aged 45-60 years with acute or convalescent COVID-19.

The V and J genes are TRBV6-1 and TRBJ1-2; D gene ambiguous. Looked up from germline, CDR1 is MNHNS and CDR2 is SASEGT. Trimming left V 2 bases short and J 0 bases short, with 10 bases between. This CDR3 comprises 15 residues. CDR3 sequence (DNA): TGTGCCAGCAGTGAAAGCGCAGCCACTAACTATGGCTACACCTTC. This gives the protein CASSESAATNYGYTF.

The rearrangement uses TRBV2 and TRBJ2-7; maybe TRBD1 (5 bases). This CDR3 comprises 15 residues. Trimming removed 7 bases from V and 0 bases from J, with 16 bases in between. The germline gives CDR1 SNHLY, CDR2 FYNNEI. CDR3 sequence reads: CASTLQGRGSYEQYF. The CDR3 region has the DNA TGTGCCAGCACTCTTCAGGGAAGGGGCTCCTACGAGCAGTACTTC.

This clone appeared a single time. This rearrangement joins TRBV18 to TRBJ2-1, with TRBD1 matching over 9 bases. The CDR3 sequence is 14 residues long. V shed 6 bases and J 9 bases; nucleotides not matched to a gene: 9. Germline V gives CDR1 KGHSH, CDR2 LQKENI. CDR3 nucleotides: TGTGCCAGCTCTCCGGGACAGGGTTTGAGTGAGCAGTTCTTC. The encoded protein is CASSPGQGLSEQFF.

The chain links TRBV6-5 to TRBJ2-6; D not resolved. CDR3 length: 16 residues. Germline CDR1 reads MNHEY; CDR2 reads SVGAGI. V lost 6 bases and J 0 bases, leaving 12 bases between the germline ends. The CDR3 nucleotides read TGTGCCAGCAGCTACGTGGCAGGCTCTGGGGCCAACGTCCTGACTTTC. Residues: CASSYVAGSGANVLTF.

The chain recombines TRBV27 with TRBJ1-2; D remains ambiguous. The CDR3 is 14 amino acids. V was cut by 8 bases and J by 8 bases, with 21 bases left in between. From germline, CDR1 is MNHEY and CDR2 SMNVEV (reference sequence). CDR3 nucleotides: TGTGCCAGCGCGGCAGCGGCTATGTTTCCGGGCTACACCTTC. This sequence encodes CASAAAAMFPGYTF.

The chain recombines TRBV5-1 with TRBJ1-6; D is uncertain. Trimming cost V 0 bases and J 7 bases, with 5 bases left between them. Germline V gene lookup returns CDR1 SGHRS and CDR2 YFSETQ. CDR3 length: 13 amino acids. The CDR3 coding sequence is TGCGCCAGCAGCTTGGAGCGGAATTCACCCCTCCACTTT. Translated: CASSLERNSPLHF.

This clone was counted a single time. The chain carries TRBV3-1 (or the pseudogene TRBV3-2) and TRBJ1-2; the match to TRBD1 covers 11 bases. Germline V CDR1 and CDR2: LGHDT, YNNKEL (reference sequence). The CDR3 length is 15 residues. The V gene end was trimmed by 4 bases and the J gene end by 3 bases; junction bases not matched to a gene: 4. The DNA of the CDR3 is TGTGCCAGCAGCCGAGGACAGGGGGCTTACTATGGCTACACCTTC. Its protein is CASSRGQGAYYGYTF.

The rearrangement joins TRBV18 to TRBJ2-1; 9 bases are a match to TRBD2. Germline CDR1 reads KGHSH; CDR2 reads LQKENI. The CDR3 has 17 residues. With 3 bases clipped from V and 10 bases from J, the junction kept 16 bases outside the gene matches. The DNA for the CDR3 is TGTGCCAGCTCACCTATCACTCCAGGCGGGGGGGCCGAAGAGCAGTTCTTC. Its protein product is CASSPITPGGGAEEQFF.

The rearrangement links TRBV11-2 to TRBJ1-1; D not resolved. Germline CDR1 reads SGHAT; CDR2 reads FQNNGV. The CDR3 has 14 residues. The ends were cut back, 2 bases at V and 2 bases at J, with 9 bases in the middle. The DNA for the CDR3 is TGTGCCAGCAGCTTATACAGTGCCAACACTGAAGCTTTCTTT. This translates into CASSLYSANTEAFF.

The chain has TRBV6-1 and TRBJ2-7; D gene uncertain. This CDR3 contains 13 residues. V lost 1 base to trimming and J lost 3 bases, with 7 bases between them. Germline values: CDR1 MNHNS, CDR2 SASEGT. CDR3 sequence (DNA): TGTGCCAGCAGTGAAGTCCACAGCTACGAGCAGTACTTC. Translation gives CASSEVHSYEQYF.